Presented here are 28 T cell receptor beta chains from one specimen sequenced in a study of blood T cell repertoires in COVID-19. Profiling relied on immunoSEQ multiplex PCR, and the TCRdb table lists in-frame clones only, not all of them. The sample holds about 89,000 clones, 72% seen once. Specimen: peripheral blood. The receptors here all came from a woman of 80 years or more with acute or convalescent COVID-19.

The gene calls are TRBV11-3 and TRBJ2-2, with D possibly being TRBD2 (5 bases). V lost 5 bases and J lost 6, with 10 bases in between. CDR1 is SGHNT and CDR2 is YENEEA in the germline V gene. This CDR3 comprises 13 residues. CDR3 sequence: CASSVYGAGELFF. The CDR3 DNA is TGTGCCAGCAGCGTTTACGGGGCCGGGGAGCTGTTTTTT.

This chain connects TRBV14 to TRBJ2-1; TRBD1 is a possible D gene (6 bases). The V gene lost 4 bases and the J gene lost 5 bases, with 9 bases spanning the gap. CDR1 is SGHDN and CDR2 is FVKESK in the germline V gene. The CDR3 extends over 13 amino acids. Here the CDR3 DNA reads TGTGCCAGCAGCCTTAACAGGGACAATGAGCAGTTCTTC. As protein: CASSLNRDNEQFF.

The chain uses TRBV5-4 and TRBJ1-2, with a tentative D call TRBD1 (5 bases). Deletions cut 4 bases from V and 2 bases from J, with 9 bases between. The germline V gene has CDR1 SGHNT and CDR2 YYREEE (reference sequence). The CDR3 length is 13 residues. CDR3 in amino acids: CASSPDSNYGYTF. CDR3 sequence (DNA): TGTGCCAGCAGCCCCGACAGCAACTATGGCTACACCTTC.

In its sample, this clone was seen a few times. This chain joins TRBV3-1 (or the pseudogene TRBV3-2) and TRBJ1-3; TRBD1 agrees at 7 bases. The length of the CDR3 is 14 residues. With 4 bases clipped from V and 2 bases from J, the junction kept 2 bases outside the gene matches. The V gene's germline CDR1 is LGHDT and CDR2 YNNKEL (reference sequence). The CDR3 nucleotides are TGTGCCAGCAGCCCTGACAGGGCTGGAAACACCATATATTTT. Translation gives CASSPDRAGNTIYF.

This clone was seen a single time. The rearrangement links TRBV19 to TRBJ2-2, with D tentatively TRBD1 (5 bases). Per the germline V gene, CDR1 is LNHDA and CDR2 is SQIVND (reference sequence). CDR3 size: 17 residues. Trimming left V 3 bases short and J 0 bases short, with 14 bases between. CDR3 in amino acids: CASSMGQASANTGELFF. The CDR3 DNA follows: TGTGCCAGTAGTATGGGGCAGGCCTCCGCGAACACCGGGGAGCTGTTTTTT.

This chain joins TRBV28 and TRBJ1-1, with 8 bases that match TRBD1. With V trimmed by 2 bases and J by 0 bases, 2 bases remained unmatched. CDR1 is MDHEN and CDR2 is SYDVKM in the germline V gene. The CDR3 sequence is 15 residues long. The CDR3 is CASSLTGGMNTEAFF. The CDR3 nucleotides read TGTGCCAGCAGTTTAACAGGGGGGATGAACACTGAAGCTTTCTTT.

This clone was seen once. The chain employs TRBV5-6 and TRBJ2-2, with 9 bases lining up with TRBD2. J was trimmed by 5 bases and V by 3 bases; bases with no gene match: 14. Germline V gene lookup returns CDR1 SGHDT and CDR2 YYEEEE. This CDR3 comprises 18 residues. The CDR3 DNA follows: TGTGCCAGCAGCTGGGATCGGCGAGCGGGGGGTTGGACCGGGGAGCTGTTTTTT. This codes for CASSWDRRAGGWTGELFF.

CDR3 nucleotides: TGCGCCAGCAGCCAAGATAGCAGCCTCTATGGCTACACCTTC. Translated, it gives CASSQDSSLYGYTF. This sequence joins TRBV4-3 and TRBJ1-2, with no clear D. V lost 0 bases, J lost 4 bases, and 9 bases lay in between. This CDR3 has 14 residues. CDR1 LGHNA and CDR2 YSLEER come from the germline V gene.

The chain links TRBV4-2 to TRBJ1-2; 9 bases fit TRBD1. The CDR3 sequence is 17 residues long. The germline V gene has CDR1 LGHNA and CDR2 YNFKEQ. Trimming took 2 bases from V and 0 from J; bases not matched to a gene: 7. The chain's CDR3 is CASSQSGWTGANYGYTF. The CDR3 DNA follows: TGTGCCAGCAGCCAATCGGGATGGACAGGGGCTAACTATGGCTACACCTTC.

The rearrangement uses TRBV7-9 and TRBJ1-1; possible D gene TRBD1, 6 bases. The CDR3 has 14 amino acids. The germline CDR1 and CDR2 sequences are SEHNR and FQNEAQ (reference sequence). The V and J ends lost 5 bases and 2 bases respectively, with 12 bases between them. The CDR3 nucleotides read TGTGCCAGCAGCCCAGGGGTCGCAAACACTGAAGCTTTCTTT. Translated: CASSPGVANTEAFF.

The V call is TRBV19, the J call TRBJ1-2; TRBD1 is a possible D gene (6 bases). Germline loops: CDR1 LNHDA, CDR2 SQIVND (reference sequence). V shed 3 bases and J shed 4 bases, with 18 bases lying between them. The CDR3 covers 16 residues. The CDR3 coding sequence is TGTGCCAGTAGTATCAGGGGTTCGGGGTTCTCCTATGGCTACACCTTC. It yields the protein CASSIRGSGFSYGYTF.

The chain uses TRBV24-1 and TRBJ1-1, with 7 bases that match TRBD1. The germline CDR1 and CDR2 sequences are KGHDR and SFDVKD. After removal of 7 bases from V and 7 bases from J, the junction contained 5 bases not matched to a gene. This CDR3 is 12 amino acids long. CDR3 bases: TGTGCCACCAGCAGGGGGACGGATGAAGCTTTCTTT. Encoded protein: CATSRGTDEAFF.

This clone is a singleton in its sample. V usage is TRBV12-3 or TRBV12-4 and J usage is TRBJ1-5; the D gene is possibly TRBD1 (5 bases). The CDR3 is 12 residues long. V lost 7 bases and J lost 5, with 9 bases in between. In nucleotides, the CDR3 is TGTGCCAGCACCTGGGGGGATCAGCCCCAGCATTTT. It is translated as CASTWGDQPQHF.

This chain uses TRBV7-9 with TRBJ1-2; D not resolved. This CDR3 region has 13 residues. Germline V gene lookup returns CDR1 SEHNR and CDR2 FQNEAQ (reference sequence). Trimming took 8 bases from V and 8 from J, leaving 18 bases between them. Written as DNA, the CDR3 is TGTGCCAGCCGAGTTGGGGAGGGAGGAGGCTACACCTTC. It translates to CASRVGEGGGYTF.

The chain combines TRBV28 with TRBJ1-2; TRBD1 is a possible D gene (6 bases). The V end lost 6 bases, the J end lost 0 bases, and 20 bases lay between the germline ends. CDR1 is MDHEN, CDR2 SYDVKM, per germline. The length of the CDR3 is 17 residues. The CDR3 nucleotides read TGTGCCAGCAGAGACCGGACAGCCTCTTCCCCTAACTATGGCTACACCTTC. Translated, it gives CASRDRTASSPNYGYTF.

Worth noting for this clone: This sample also contains other DNA sequences that code for the same CDR3. The V call is TRBV7-2, the J call TRBJ1-2, with TRBD1 matching over 11 bases. The CDR3 has 13 amino acids. Trimming cost V 1 base and J 8 bases; bases outside gene matches: 0. From germline, CDR1 is SGHTA and CDR2 FQGNSA. The CDR3 spells CASSLGTGGGYTF. Here the CDR3 DNA reads TGTGCCAGCAGCTTAGGGACAGGGGGCGGCTACACCTTC.

The J gene is TRBJ2-6, the V gene TRBV7-2, with D unresolved. The ends were cut back, 5 bases at V and 0 bases at J, with 11 bases in the middle. The germline V gene encodes CDR1 SGHTA and CDR2 FQGNSA. The CDR3 extends over 16 amino acids. The CDR3 spells CASSQRRFSGANVLTF. The CDR3 bases are TGTGCCAGCAGCCAAAGGCGGTTCTCTGGGGCCAACGTCCTGACTTTC.

This clone was seen a single time. V gene TRBV4-3 combines with J gene TRBJ1-1, with 7 bases fitting TRBD1. Germline V CDR1 and CDR2: LGHNA, YSLEER. The CDR3 spans 13 residues. After removal of 5 bases from V and 7 bases from J, the junction contained 7 bases not matched to a gene. The CDR3 DNA sequence: TGCGCCAGCAGCTCGGGACAGCCGTTTGAAGCTTTCTTT. Encoded protein: CASSSGQPFEAFF.

The sample holds a few counts of this clone. The V gene is TRBV6-5, the J gene TRBJ1-2; D possibly corresponds to TRBD1 (5 bases). There are 14 residues in the CDR3. Germline CDR1 is MNHEY and CDR2 is SVGAGI. The V gene lost 7 bases and the J gene lost 1 base, with 13 bases spanning the gap. The CDR3 nucleotides are TGTGCCAGCATACTGTCAGGGTTTAACTATGGCTACACCTTC. It translates to CASILSGFNYGYTF.

The rearrangement uses TRBV28 and TRBJ1-2; maybe TRBD1 (5 bases). Germline-derived CDR1 and CDR2 are MDHEN and SYDVKM. This CDR3 spans 17 amino acids. V lost 4 bases to trimming and J lost 7 bases, with 25 bases between them. The CDR3 region is CASSSPQAGGARGGYTF. The CDR3 DNA follows: TGTGCCAGCAGTTCCCCCCAGGCTGGCGGGGCTCGGGGTGGCTACACCTTC.

Regarding this clone: One junction end does not reproduce the germline sequence, and a read error may be involved. V gene TRBV28 combines with J gene TRBJ1-4; weak D call: TRBD1 (6 bases). The V gene's germline CDR1 is MDHEN and CDR2 SYDVKM. CDR3 length equals 13 residues. CDR3 region: CASSLREQGTRIF. The DNA of the CDR3 is TGTGCCAGCAGTTTACGCGAACAGGGTACCCGTATTTTT.

The chain has TRBV7-6 and TRBJ1-5; no firm D call. The germline V and J ends were trimmed by 1 base and 5 bases, with 12 bases remaining between them. The CDR3 totals 15 residues. The germline gives CDR1 SGHVS, CDR2 FNYEAQ. CDR3 DNA: TGTGCCAGCAGCTTAGGAGGCGGTTTGGATCAGCCCCAGCATTTT. Residues: CASSLGGGLDQPQHF.

This clone has ten or more counts. The chain links TRBV9 to TRBJ1-3; tentatively, D is TRBD1 (5 bases). The CDR3 is 13 amino acids. The V end was cut by 7 bases, the J end by 4 bases, with 12 bases between. The germline CDR1 and CDR2 sequences are SGDLS and YYNGEE. The CDR3 sequence is CASGAVGGNTIYF. CDR3 DNA sequence: TGTGCCAGCGGGGCGGTAGGCGGAAACACCATATATTTT.

The chain has TRBV7-8 and TRBJ1-1; tentatively, D is TRBD1 (5 bases). V gave up 3 bases and J gave up 4 bases, with 12 bases separating them. This CDR3 region has 14 residues. Germline CDR1 reads SGHVS; CDR2 reads FQNEAQ. The CDR3 sequence is CASSLTREGTEAFF. CDR3 nucleotide sequence: TGTGCCAGCAGCTTGACCAGGGAGGGCACTGAAGCTTTCTTT.

Concerning this clone itself: Distinct nucleotide sequences in the sample also encode this CDR3. The rearrangement uses TRBV6-5 and TRBJ1-1, with no clear D. Per germline, CDR1 MNHEY and CDR2 SVGAGI. The CDR3 sequence is 12 residues long. CDR3 DNA sequence: TGTGCTTCCCAGCGGGGGAACACTGAAGCTTTCTTT. This codes for CASQRGNTEAFF.

This clone was observed once. The chain recombines TRBV6-5 with TRBJ2-1; possibly TRBD2 for D (5 bases). The CDR3 sequence is 13 residues long. V shed 6 bases and J shed 7 bases, with 13 bases lying between them. CDR1 and CDR2 from the germline V gene are MNHEY and SVGAGI. CDR3 in DNA: TGTGCCAGCAGGGTATTAGCGCATAATGAGCAGTTCTTC. The encoded protein is CASRVLAHNEQFF.

This chain links TRBV7-9 with TRBJ1-5, with D possibly matching TRBD1 (6 bases). Germline loops: CDR1 SEHNR, CDR2 FQNEAQ (reference sequence). V lost 0 bases and J 3 bases, leaving 12 bases between the germline ends. The CDR3 is 16 amino acids. The chain's CDR3 is CASSLALGQYNQPQHF. CDR3 DNA sequence: TGTGCCAGCAGCTTAGCTCTCGGACAGTACAATCAGCCCCAGCATTTT. Supplemented by reference TRBV7-9 and TRBJ1-5, the full variable domain reads DTGVSQNPRHKITKRGQNVTFRCDPISEHNRLYWYRQTLGQGPEFLTYFQNEAQLEKSRLLSDRFSAERPKGSFSTLEIQRTEQGDSAMYLCASSLALGQYNQPQHFGDGTRLSIL.

Notes on this clone: Germline is not matched at one junction end, which may reflect a read error. This chain connects TRBV30 to TRBJ1-2, with D perhaps TRBD1 (6 bases). CDR1 and CDR2 (germline): GTSNPN, SVGIG (reference sequence). The CDR3 is 13 amino acids. As DNA, the CDR3 is TGTGCCTGGAGTCCCCTGGGGGGGGGCAAAAAGGAATTC. This sequence encodes CAWSPLGGGKKEF.